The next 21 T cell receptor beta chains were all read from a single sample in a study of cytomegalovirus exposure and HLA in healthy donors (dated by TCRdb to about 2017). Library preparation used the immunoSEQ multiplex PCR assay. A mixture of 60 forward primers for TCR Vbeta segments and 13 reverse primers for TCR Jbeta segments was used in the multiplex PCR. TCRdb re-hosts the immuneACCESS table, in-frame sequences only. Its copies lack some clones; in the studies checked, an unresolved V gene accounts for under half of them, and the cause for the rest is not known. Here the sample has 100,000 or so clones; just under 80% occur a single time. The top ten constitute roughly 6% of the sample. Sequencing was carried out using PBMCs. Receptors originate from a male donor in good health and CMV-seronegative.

CDR3 residues: CASSTSGNYNEQFF. CDR3 DNA sequence: TGTGCCAGCTCAACTAGCGGCAATTACAATGAGCAGTTCTTC. This chain uses TRBV7-9 with TRBJ2-1; TRBD2 aligns across 8 bases. This CDR3 comprises 14 residues. V lost 8 bases, J lost 4 bases, and 7 bases stayed unmatched. Germline V gene data show CDR1 as SEHNR and CDR2 as FQNEAQ (reference sequence).

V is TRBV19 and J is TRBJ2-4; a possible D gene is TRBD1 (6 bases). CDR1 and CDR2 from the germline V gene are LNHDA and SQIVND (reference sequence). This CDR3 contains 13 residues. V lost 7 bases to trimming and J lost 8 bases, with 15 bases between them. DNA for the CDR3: TGTGCCAGTACCAAGACAGGTTCTGACATTCAGTACTTC. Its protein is CASTKTGSDIQYF.

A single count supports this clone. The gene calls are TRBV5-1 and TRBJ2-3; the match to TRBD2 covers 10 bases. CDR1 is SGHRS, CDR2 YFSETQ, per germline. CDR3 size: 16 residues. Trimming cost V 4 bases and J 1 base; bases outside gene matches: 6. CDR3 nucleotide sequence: TGCGCCAGCAGCCCCGGGACTAGCGCACGCACAGATACGCAGTATTTT. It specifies CASSPGTSARTDTQYF.

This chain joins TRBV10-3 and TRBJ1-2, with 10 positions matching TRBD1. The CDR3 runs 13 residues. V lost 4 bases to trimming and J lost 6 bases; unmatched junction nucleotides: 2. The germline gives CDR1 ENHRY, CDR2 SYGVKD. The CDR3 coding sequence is TGTGCCATCAGTGGGACAGGGGGGGATGGCTACACCTTC. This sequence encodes CAISGTGGDGYTF.

The CDR3 DNA sequence: TGTGCCAGTAGTATGGGCAGGGATCAGCCCCAGCATTTT. Translating it yields CASSMGRDQPQHF. The V and J genes are TRBV19 and TRBJ1-5; tentative D call: TRBD1 (5 bases). The CDR3 sequence is 13 residues long. Trimming took 3 bases from V and 5 from J, leaving 8 bases between them. Germline CDR1 LNHDA, CDR2 SQIVND (reference sequence).

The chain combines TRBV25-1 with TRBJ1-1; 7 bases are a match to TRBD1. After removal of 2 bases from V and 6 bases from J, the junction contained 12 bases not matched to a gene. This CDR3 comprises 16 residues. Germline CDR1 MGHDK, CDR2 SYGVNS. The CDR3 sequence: CASSEPQRQGAPEAFF. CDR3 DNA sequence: TGTGCCAGCAGTGAACCTCAACGACAGGGTGCGCCTGAAGCTTTCTTT.

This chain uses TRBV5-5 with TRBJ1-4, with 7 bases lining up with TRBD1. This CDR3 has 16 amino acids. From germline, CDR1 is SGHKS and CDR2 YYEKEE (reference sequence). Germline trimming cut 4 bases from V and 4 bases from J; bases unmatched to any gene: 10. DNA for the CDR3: TGTGCCAGCAGCCGACCCGGGACAGAACTTAATGAAAAACTGTTTTTT. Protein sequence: CASSRPGTELNEKLFF.

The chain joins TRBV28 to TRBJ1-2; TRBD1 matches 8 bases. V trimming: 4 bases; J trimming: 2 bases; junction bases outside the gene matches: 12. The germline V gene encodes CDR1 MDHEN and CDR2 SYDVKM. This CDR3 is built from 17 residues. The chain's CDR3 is CASSSNARTGPNYGYTF. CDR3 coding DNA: TGTGCCAGCAGTTCAAACGCTCGGACAGGGCCAAACTATGGCTACACCTTC.

The CDR3 coding sequence is TGTGCCAGCAAGGCAGGGGCCTACTATGGCTACACCTTC. It yields the protein CASKAGAYYGYTF. The chain has TRBV27 and TRBJ1-2; TRBD1 is a possible D gene (6 bases). The CDR3 runs to 13 residues. Looked up from germline, CDR1 is MNHEY and CDR2 is SMNVEV (reference sequence). Between the trimmed V and J ends, which lost 7 bases and 3 bases, there was a span of 12 bases.

The CDR3 DNA reads TGTGCCAGCAGCTTTGCGGCCTACGGGGGGGAGCATAGCAATCAGCCCCAGCATTTT. Amino acid sequence: CASSFAAYGGEHSNQPQHF. The rearrangement links TRBV5-8 to TRBJ1-5, with a possible D match to TRBD1 (5 bases). The CDR3 runs to 19 residues. Looked up from germline, CDR1 is SGHTS and CDR2 is YDEGEE. The ends were cut back, 2 bases at V and 0 bases at J, with 21 bases in the middle.

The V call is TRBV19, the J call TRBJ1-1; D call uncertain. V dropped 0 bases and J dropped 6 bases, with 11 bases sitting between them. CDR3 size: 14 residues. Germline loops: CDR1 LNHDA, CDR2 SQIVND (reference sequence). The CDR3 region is CASSIDGRLSEAFF. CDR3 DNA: TGTGCCAGTAGTATAGACGGTCGACTGTCTGAAGCTTTCTTT.

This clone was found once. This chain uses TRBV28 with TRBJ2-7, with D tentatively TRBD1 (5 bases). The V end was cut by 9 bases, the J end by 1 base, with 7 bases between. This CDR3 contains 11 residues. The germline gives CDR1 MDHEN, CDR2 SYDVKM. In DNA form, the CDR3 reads TGTGCCAGAGGGGTTTCCTACGAGCAGTACTTC. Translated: CARGVSYEQYF.

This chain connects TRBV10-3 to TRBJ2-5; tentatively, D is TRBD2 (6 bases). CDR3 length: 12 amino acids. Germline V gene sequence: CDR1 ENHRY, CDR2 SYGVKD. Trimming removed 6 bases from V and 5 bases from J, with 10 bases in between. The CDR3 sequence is CAISGGKETQYF. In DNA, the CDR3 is TGTGCCATCAGCGGCGGGAAGGAGACCCAGTACTTC.

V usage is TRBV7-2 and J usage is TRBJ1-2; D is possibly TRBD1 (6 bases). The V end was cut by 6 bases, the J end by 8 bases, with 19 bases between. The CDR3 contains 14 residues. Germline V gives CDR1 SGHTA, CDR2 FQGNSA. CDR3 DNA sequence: TGTGCCAGCAGTTCTCAAACAGGGTCCCGCGGCTACACCTTC. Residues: CASSSQTGSRGYTF.

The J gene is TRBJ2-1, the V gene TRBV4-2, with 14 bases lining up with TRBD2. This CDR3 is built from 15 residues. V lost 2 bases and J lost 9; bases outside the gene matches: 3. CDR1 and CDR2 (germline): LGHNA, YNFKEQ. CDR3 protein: CASSQRLAGGGEQFF. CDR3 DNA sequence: TGTGCCAGCAGCCAAAGACTAGCGGGAGGGGGTGAGCAGTTCTTC.

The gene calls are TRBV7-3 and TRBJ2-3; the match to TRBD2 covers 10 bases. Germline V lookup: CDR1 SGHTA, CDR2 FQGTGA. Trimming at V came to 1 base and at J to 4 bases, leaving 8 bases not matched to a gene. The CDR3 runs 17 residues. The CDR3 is CASSLKGTSATSDTQYF. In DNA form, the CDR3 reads TGTGCCAGCAGCTTAAAGGGGACTAGCGCGACTTCAGATACGCAGTATTTT.

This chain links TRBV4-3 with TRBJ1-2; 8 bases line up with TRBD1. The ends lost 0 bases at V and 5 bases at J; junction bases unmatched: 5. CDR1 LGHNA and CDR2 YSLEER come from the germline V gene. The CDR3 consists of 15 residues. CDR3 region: CASSQDRGLVYGYTF. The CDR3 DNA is TGCGCCAGCAGCCAAGACAGGGGGCTTGTTTATGGCTACACCTTC.

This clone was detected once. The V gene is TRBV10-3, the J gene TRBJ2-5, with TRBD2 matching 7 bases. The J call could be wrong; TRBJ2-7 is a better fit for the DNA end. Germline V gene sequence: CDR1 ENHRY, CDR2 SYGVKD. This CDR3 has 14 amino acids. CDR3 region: CAISEGSGTYEQYF. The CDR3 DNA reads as TGTGCCATCAGTGAAGGCAGCGGGACTTACGAGCAGTACTTC.

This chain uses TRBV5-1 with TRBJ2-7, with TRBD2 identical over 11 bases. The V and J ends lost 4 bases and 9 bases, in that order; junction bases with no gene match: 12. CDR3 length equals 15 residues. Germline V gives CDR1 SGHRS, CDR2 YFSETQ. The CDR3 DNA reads TGCGCCAGCAGCGAGGGGACTAGCGGTCGGGATGGGCAGTACTTC. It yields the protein CASSEGTSGRDGQYF.

The CDR3 DNA reads as TGCGCCAGCCAAAACTCCGGGGACTTGGTCACTGAAGCTTTCTTT. It translates to CASQNSGDLVTEAFF. The rearrangement links TRBV5-1 to TRBJ1-1; D may be TRBD1 (5 bases). Trimming shortened V by 7 bases and J by 4 bases, and 20 bases separated the two germline ends. This CDR3 has 15 amino acids. Per the germline V gene, CDR1 is SGHRS and CDR2 is YFSETQ.

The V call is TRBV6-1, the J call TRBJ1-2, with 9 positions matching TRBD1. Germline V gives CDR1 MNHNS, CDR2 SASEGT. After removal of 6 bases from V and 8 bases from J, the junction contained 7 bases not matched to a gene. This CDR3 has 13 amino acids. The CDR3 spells CASSLQGAGGYTF. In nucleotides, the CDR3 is TGTGCCAGCAGCCTACAGGGGGCAGGGGGCTACACCTTC.